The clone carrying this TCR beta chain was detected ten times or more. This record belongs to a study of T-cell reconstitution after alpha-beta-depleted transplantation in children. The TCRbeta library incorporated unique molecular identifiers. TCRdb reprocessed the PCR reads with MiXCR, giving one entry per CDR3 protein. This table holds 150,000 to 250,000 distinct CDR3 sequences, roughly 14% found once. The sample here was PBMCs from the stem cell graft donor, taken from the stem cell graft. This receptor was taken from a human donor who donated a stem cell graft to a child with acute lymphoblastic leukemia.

CDR3 nucleotide sequence: TGTGCCAGCAGCCAAGATCCCCTACTAGCGGAGTACACCGGGGAGCTGTTTTTT. Translating it yields CASSQDPLLAEYTGELFF. The V gene is TRBV3-1, the J gene TRBJ2-2; TRBD2 matches 8 bases. The CDR3 is 18 residues long. Germline CDR1 LGHDT, CDR2 YNNKEL (reference sequence). The V gene end was trimmed by 0 bases and the J gene end by 3 bases; junction bases not matched to a gene: 9.